This T cell receptor beta chain was identified during a study of control samples from healthy donors and cancer patients. The data were produced by immunoSEQ multiplex PCR, yet TCRdb's version contains in-frame clones alone and is incomplete. Of around 130,000 clones listed, around 92% are singletons. The CDR3 runs to 14 residues. From germline, CDR1 is SGHRS and CDR2 YFSETQ. V lost 1 base and J 1 base, leaving 8 bases between the germline ends. The sequencing sample was made of blood. The source is a man aged 50 to 60 in good health. The rearrangement links TRBV5-1 to TRBJ1-1; D remains unclear. CDR3 nucleotide sequence: TGCGCCAGCAGCTTGCAATCAGAGAACACTGAAGCTTTCTTT. It translates to CASSLQSENTEAFF.